The rows below give T cell receptor beta chains drawn from one sample of a study of patients and donors after allogeneic stem cell transplantation. TCRdb independently ran MiXCR on the RT-PCR reads; one entry per CDR3 protein. This table has roughly 940,000 distinct CDR3 sequences, more than 15% appearing once. Sequences were obtained from blood, either unsorted or a sorted T cell fraction (not recorded which). All receptors derive from a human donor who was either an allogeneic HSCT recipient or a stem cell or donor lymphocyte infusion donor (not recorded which). It is not recorded whose cells these are; they may come from a transplant donor. Both conserved end residues are part of each CDR3. The D gene is left open where the match is weak. Only part of the rows carry a size: once, few, many, or a class if the clone is expanded.

j_call d_call clone_size v_call cdr3_aa cdr3_nt
TRBJ2-1 - many TRBV20-1 CSAMRNEQFF TGCAGTGCTATGCGAAATGAGCAGTTCTTC
TRBJ2-5 - - TRBV7-2 CASSLGPGARETQYF TGTGCCAGCAGCTTAGGTCCGGGGGCGCGGGAGACCCAGTACTTC
TRBJ2-3 TRBD2 - TRBV7-3 CASSFRRGYHDTQYF TGTGCCAGCAGCTTCCGGCGGGGGTACCACGATACGCAGTATTTT
TRBJ2-5 TRBD1 few TRBV5-8 CASSLRGLRETQYF TGTGCCAGCAGCTTGAGGGGGCTTCGAGAGACCCAGTACTTC
TRBJ1-1 - many TRBV12-3/TRBV12-4 CASSLRGREAFF TGTGCCAGCAGTTTGAGGGGCCGTGAAGCTTTCTTT
TRBJ2-1 TRBD2 - TRBV5-1 CASSSTSGAPNEQFF TGCGCCAGCAGCTCGACTAGCGGGGCCCCCAATGAGCAGTTCTTC
TRBJ2-1 - - TRBV11-2 CASSPGGQSRVQFF TGTGCCAGCAGCCCGGGGGGACAGTCAAGAGTGCAGTTCTTC
TRBJ2-7 - few TRBV12-3/TRBV12-4 CASSFVPPEQYF TGTGCCAGCAGTTTCGTCCCTCCGGAGCAGTACTTC
TRBJ2-5 - few TRBV29-1 CSVWDFGQETQYF TGCAGCGTTTGGGACTTCGGGCAAGAGACCCAGTACTTC
TRBJ2-7 TRBD2 - TRBV5-1 CASSITSGGAGEQYF TGCGCCAGCAGCATAACTAGCGGGGGGGCCGGGGAGCAGTACTTC
TRBJ1-2 - few TRBV12-3/TRBV12-4 CASTPPGGRRIGYTF TGTGCCAGCACCCCGCCCGGGGGGCGCCGTATTGGCTACACCTTC
TRBJ2-2 TRBD1 many TRBV12-3/TRBV12-4 CASSLRPRGTGELFF TGTGCCAGCAGTTTAAGGCCCAGGGGGACCGGGGAGCTGTTTTTT
TRBJ2-3 TRBD1 - TRBV5-1 CASSGGQGSPSSTDTQYF TGCGCCAGCAGCGGGGGACAGGGATCCCCTTCTAGCACAGATACGCAGTATTTT
TRBJ2-3 - once TRBV7-9 CASSPEVHPYTDTQYF TGTGCCAGCAGCCCCGAGGTCCACCCCTACACAGATACGCAGTATTTT
TRBJ1-1 - few TRBV29-1 CSVYPGGAGTEAFF TGCAGCGTTTACCCGGGGGGCGCAGGGACTGAAGCTTTCTTT
TRBJ1-4 - - TRBV5-1 CASSKTPGPNNEKLFF TGCGCCAGCAGCAAGACACCGGGACCTAACAATGAAAAACTGTTTTTT
TRBJ1-1 - few TRBV7-9 CASSTTQGPEAFF TGTGCCAGCAGCACCACTCAGGGGCCTGAAGCTTTCTTT
TRBJ1-4 TRBD1 - TRBV7-3 CASSTGAGTGNEKLFF TGTGCCAGCAGCACCGGGGCCGGGACAGGCAATGAAAAACTGTTTTTT
TRBJ1-2 - many TRBV29-1 CSVEEETKSGYGYTF TGCAGCGTTGAAGAAGAAACGAAAAGCGGCTATGGCTACACCTTC
TRBJ1-1 - few TRBV20-1 CSARASGMNTEAFF TGCAGTGCTAGGGCGTCAGGGATGAACACTGAAGCTTTCTTT
TRBJ1-5 - few TRBV7-2 CASSLAAGDQPQHF TGTGCCAGCAGCTTAGCGGCGGGGGATCAGCCCCAGCATTTT
TRBJ2-2 - few TRBV24-1 CATRPGQTGELFF TGTGCCACCCGGCCAGGACAGACCGGGGAGCTGTTTTTT
TRBJ1-2 - many TRBV12-3/TRBV12-4 CASSLLSGSYYGYTF TGTGCCAGCAGTTTATTGTCAGGGTCATACTATGGCTACACCTTC
TRBJ2-3 TRBD1 few TRBV12-3/TRBV12-4 CASLYAGGGSTDTQYF TGTGCCAGCCTTTACGCAGGGGGCGGAAGCACAGATACGCAGTATTTT
TRBJ2-3 TRBD1 few TRBV5-6 CASSWTGLTDTQYF TGTGCCAGCAGCTGGACAGGTCTCACAGATACGCAGTATTTT
TRBJ1-4 TRBD1 many TRBV12-3/TRBV12-4 CASSWDRVGEKLFF TGTGCCAGCAGTTGGGACAGGGTGGGTGAAAAACTGTTTTTT
TRBJ2-7 - - TRBV3-1 CASSPGRVRGEQYF TGTGCCAGCAGCCCTGGGCGGGTCCGGGGCGAGCAGTACTTC
TRBJ1-3 TRBD1 once TRBV12-3/TRBV12-4 CASSRGPQGVRNTIYF TGTGCCAGCAGTAGGGGGCCGCAGGGCGTTCGAAACACCATATATTTT
TRBJ1-5 - few TRBV12-3/TRBV12-4 CASSPHQGMGNQPQHF TGTGCCAGCAGTCCGCACCAGGGAATGGGCAATCAGCCCCAGCATTTT
TRBJ1-4 - - TRBV6-1 CASTRTDIATNEKLFF TGTGCCAGCACTCGGACAGACATAGCAACTAATGAAAAACTGTTTTTT
TRBJ1-1 TRBD1 few TRBV5-6 CASSIDRGFTEAFF TGTGCCAGCAGTATTGACAGGGGGTTCACTGAAGCTTTCTTT
TRBJ2-4 TRBD2 few TRBV27 CASRAGVAKNIQYF TGTGCCAGCAGGGCGGGAGTAGCCAAAAACATTCAGTACTTC
TRBJ2-7 TRBD1 - TRBV20-1 CSARPTPGQGTYEQYF TGCAGTGCTAGACCAACACCGGGACAGGGAACCTACGAGCAGTACTTC
TRBJ1-5 - once TRBV6-2/TRBV6-3 CASSTQGKRNNQPQHF TGTGCCAGCAGCACTCAGGGTAAGCGGAACAATCAGCCCCAGCATTTT
TRBJ2-7 TRBD2 - TRBV27 CASSLTSGSRYEQYF TGTGCCAGCAGTTTAACTAGCGGGAGTAGGTACGAGCAGTACTTC
TRBJ2-4 TRBD1 - TRBV4-3 CASSQDDREYNIQYF TGCGCCAGCAGCCAAGACGACAGGGAATACAACATTCAGTACTTC
TRBJ2-7 TRBD2 - TRBV7-9 CASSLVRESYEQYF TGTGCCAGCAGCTTAGTGCGGGAGTCCTACGAGCAGTACTTC
TRBJ2-3 TRBD2 - TRBV27 CASSFTDLAGGYTQYF TGTGCCAGCAGTTTTACAGACTTAGCGGGGGGCTATACGCAGTATTTT
TRBJ2-1 - many TRBV21-1 CASSKVEVGRNEQFF TGTGCCAGCAGCAAAGTCGAAGTTGGCCGCAATGAGCAGTTCTTC
TRBJ2-3 TRBD1 few TRBV24-1 CATGHRDRLPDTQYF TGTGCCACCGGGCACCGGGACAGGTTACCAGATACGCAGTATTTT
TRBJ2-3 TRBD2 few TRBV6-2/TRBV6-3 CASSYSNSGGATDTQYF TGTGCCAGCAGTTACTCGAATAGCGGGGGGGCCACAGATACGCAGTATTTT
TRBJ2-7 - - TRBV20-1 CSAGRAPYEQYF TGCAGTGCTGGTAGGGCCCCCTACGAGCAGTACTTC
TRBJ1-2 - few TRBV5-5 CASSLEWTFYGYTF TGTGCCAGCAGCTTGGAGTGGACTTTCTATGGCTACACCTTC
TRBJ1-2 - - TRBV20-1 CSASSPRAAPYGYTF TGCAGTGCTAGCTCCCCTCGGGCCGCTCCCTATGGCTACACCTTC